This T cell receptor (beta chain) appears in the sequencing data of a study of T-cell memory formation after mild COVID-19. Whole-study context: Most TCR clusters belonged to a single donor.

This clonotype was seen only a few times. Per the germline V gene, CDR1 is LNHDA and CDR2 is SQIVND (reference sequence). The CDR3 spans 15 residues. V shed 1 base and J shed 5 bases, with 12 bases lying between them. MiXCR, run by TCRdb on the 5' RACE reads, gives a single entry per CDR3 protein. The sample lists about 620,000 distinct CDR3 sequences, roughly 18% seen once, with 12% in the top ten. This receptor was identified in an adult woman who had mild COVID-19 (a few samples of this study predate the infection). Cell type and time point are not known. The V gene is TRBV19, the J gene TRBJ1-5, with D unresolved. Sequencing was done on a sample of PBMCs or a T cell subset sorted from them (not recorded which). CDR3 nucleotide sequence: TGTGCCAGTAGTATAGGCGGGCCCCCGGATCAGCCCCAGCATTTT. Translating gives CASSIGGPPDQPQHF.